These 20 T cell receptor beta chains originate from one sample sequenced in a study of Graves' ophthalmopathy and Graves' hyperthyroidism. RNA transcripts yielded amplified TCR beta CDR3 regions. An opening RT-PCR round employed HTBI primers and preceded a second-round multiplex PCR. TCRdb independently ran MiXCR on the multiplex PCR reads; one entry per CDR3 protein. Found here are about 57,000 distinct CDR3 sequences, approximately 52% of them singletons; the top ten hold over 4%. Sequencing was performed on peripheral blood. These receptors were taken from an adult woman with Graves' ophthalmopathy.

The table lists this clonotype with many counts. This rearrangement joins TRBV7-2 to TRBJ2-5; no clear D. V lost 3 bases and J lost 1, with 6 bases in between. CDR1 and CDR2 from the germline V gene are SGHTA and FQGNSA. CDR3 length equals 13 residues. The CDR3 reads CASSFDLQETQYF. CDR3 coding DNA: TGTGCCAGCAGCTTTGACCTCCAAGAGACCCAGTACTTC.

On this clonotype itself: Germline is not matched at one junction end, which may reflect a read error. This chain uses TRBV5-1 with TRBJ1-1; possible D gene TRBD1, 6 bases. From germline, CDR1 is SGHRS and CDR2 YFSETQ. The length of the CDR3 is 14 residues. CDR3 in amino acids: CASGLTGGYNEACF. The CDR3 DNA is TGCGCCAGCGGCTTGACGGGGGGCTACAATGAAGCTTGCTTT.

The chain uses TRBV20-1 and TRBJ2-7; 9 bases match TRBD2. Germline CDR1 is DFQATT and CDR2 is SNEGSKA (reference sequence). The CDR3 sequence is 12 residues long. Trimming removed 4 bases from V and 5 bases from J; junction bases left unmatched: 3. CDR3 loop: CSATSGIDEQYF. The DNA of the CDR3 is TGCAGTGCTACTAGCGGGATTGACGAGCAGTACTTC.

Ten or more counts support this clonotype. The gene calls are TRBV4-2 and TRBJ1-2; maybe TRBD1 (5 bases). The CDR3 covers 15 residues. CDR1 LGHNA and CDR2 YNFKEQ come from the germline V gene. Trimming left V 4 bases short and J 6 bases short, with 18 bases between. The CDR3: CASSPSGGDFNGYTF. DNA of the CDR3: TGTGCCAGCAGCCCATCGGGGGGGGACTTTAATGGCTACACCTTC.

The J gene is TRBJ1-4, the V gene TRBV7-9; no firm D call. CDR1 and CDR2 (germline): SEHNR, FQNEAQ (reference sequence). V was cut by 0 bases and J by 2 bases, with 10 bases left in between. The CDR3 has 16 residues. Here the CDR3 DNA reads TGTGCCAGCAGCTTAGCGCGGAGCGGGACTAATGAAAAACTGTTTTTT. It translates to CASSLARSGTNEKLFF.

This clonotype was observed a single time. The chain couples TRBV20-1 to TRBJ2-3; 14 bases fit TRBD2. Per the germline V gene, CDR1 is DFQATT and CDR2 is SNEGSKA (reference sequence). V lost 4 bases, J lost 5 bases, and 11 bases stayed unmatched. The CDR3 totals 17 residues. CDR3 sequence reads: CSAKAGTSGSQQDTQYF. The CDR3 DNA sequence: TGCAGTGCTAAGGCCGGGACTAGCGGGAGTCAGCAAGATACGCAGTATTTT.

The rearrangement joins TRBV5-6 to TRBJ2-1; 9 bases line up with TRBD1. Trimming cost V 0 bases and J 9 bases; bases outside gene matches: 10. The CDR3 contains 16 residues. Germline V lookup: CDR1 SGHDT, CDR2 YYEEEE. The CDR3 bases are TGTGCCAGCAGCTTGGGGACAGGGGCCATGAACACTGAGCAGTTCTTC. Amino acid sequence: CASSLGTGAMNTEQFF.

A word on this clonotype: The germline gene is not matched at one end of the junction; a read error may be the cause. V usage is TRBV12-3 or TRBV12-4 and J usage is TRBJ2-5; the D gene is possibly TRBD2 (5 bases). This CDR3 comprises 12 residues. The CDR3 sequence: CASGRFQETQYF. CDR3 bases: TGCGCCAGCGGTCGTTTCCAAGAGACCCAGTACTTC.

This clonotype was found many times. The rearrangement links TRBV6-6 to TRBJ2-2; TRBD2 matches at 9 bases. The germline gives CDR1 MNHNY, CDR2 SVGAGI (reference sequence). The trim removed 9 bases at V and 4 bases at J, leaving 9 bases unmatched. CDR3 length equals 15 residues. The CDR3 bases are TGTGCCAGTCAGGGCGGGAGGGCCTTCACCGGGGAGCTGTTTTTT. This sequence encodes CASQGGRAFTGELFF.

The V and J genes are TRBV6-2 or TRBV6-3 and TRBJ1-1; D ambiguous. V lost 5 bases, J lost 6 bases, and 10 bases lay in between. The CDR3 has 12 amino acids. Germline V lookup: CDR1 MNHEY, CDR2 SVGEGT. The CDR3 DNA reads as TGTGCCAGCAGTGACGACGGCTCTGAAGCTTTCTTT. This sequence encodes CASSDDGSEAFF.

The CDR3 loop reads CASSPSGGGREETQYF. Written as DNA, the CDR3 is TGTGCCAGCAGCCCCAGTGGTGGCGGCAGGGAGGAGACCCAGTACTTC. This chain uses TRBV7-9 with TRBJ2-5; D assignment may be TRBD1 or TRBD2 (5 bases each). Germline loops: CDR1 SEHNR, CDR2 FQNEAQ (reference sequence). This CDR3 region has 16 residues. Trimming pared 5 bases from V and 5 bases from J, leaving 21 bases between.

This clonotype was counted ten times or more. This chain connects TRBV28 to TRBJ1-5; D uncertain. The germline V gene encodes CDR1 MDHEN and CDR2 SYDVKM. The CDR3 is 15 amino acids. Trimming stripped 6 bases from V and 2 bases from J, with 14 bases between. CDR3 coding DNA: TGTGCCAGCAGCTCTCCTTCCGGGGGCAATCAGCCCCAGCATTTT. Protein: CASSSPSGGNQPQHF. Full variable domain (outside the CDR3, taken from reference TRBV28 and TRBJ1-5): DVKVTQSSRYLVKRTGEKVFLECVQDMDHENMFWYRQDPGLGLRLIYFSYDVKMKEKGDIPEGYSVSREKKERFSLILESASTNQTSMYLCASSSPSGGNQPQHFGDGTRLSIL.

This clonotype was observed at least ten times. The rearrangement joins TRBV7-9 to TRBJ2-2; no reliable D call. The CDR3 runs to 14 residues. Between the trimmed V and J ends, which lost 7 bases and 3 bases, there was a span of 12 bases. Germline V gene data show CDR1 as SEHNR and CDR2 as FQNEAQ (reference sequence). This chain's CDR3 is CASIPDPYTGELFF. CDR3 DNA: TGTGCCAGCATCCCTGACCCCTACACCGGGGAGCTGTTTTTT.

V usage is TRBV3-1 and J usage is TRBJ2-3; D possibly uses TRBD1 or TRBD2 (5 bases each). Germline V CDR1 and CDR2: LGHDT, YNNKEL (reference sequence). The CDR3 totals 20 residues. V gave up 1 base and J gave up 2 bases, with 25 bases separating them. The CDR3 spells CASSQVIPRGERNDTDTQYF. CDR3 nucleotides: TGTGCCAGCAGCCAAGTTATTCCACGGGGCGAACGTAATGACACAGATACGCAGTATTTT.

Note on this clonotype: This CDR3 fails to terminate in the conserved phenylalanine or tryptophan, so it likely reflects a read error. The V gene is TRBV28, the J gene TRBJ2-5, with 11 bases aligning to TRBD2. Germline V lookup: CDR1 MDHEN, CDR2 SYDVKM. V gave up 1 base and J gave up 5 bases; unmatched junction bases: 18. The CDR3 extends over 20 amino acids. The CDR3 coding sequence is TGTGCCAGCAGTTTATCACCTCTAGCGGGAGGCCATGATGTCAGTGAGACCCAGTACTGC. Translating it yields CASSLSPLAGGHDVSETQYC.

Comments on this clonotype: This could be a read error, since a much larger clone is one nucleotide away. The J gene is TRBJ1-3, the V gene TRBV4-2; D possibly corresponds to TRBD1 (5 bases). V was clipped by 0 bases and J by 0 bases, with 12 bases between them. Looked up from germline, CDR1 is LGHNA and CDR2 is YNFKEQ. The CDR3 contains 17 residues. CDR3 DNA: TGTGCCAGCAGCCAAGAAGACTCAGGGAGCTCTGGAAACACCATATATTTT. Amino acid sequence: CASSQEDSGSSGNTIYF.

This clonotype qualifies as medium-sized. CDR3: CSAPQSTGVETQYF. CDR3 nucleotide sequence: TGCAGTGCCCCTCAATCCACAGGGGTAGAGACCCAGTACTTC. This chain links TRBV20-1 with TRBJ2-5, with 7 nucleotides matching TRBD1. The V segment lost 6 bases and the J segment 4 bases; nucleotides outside the gene matches: 11. Germline loops: CDR1 DFQATT, CDR2 SNEGSKA (reference sequence). The CDR3 totals 14 residues.

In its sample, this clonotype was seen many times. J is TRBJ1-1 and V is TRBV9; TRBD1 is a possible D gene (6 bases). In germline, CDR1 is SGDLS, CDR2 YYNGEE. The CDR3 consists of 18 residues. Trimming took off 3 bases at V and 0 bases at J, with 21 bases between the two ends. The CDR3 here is CASSASGRGRFMNTEAFF. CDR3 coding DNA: TGTGCCAGCAGCGCGTCCGGGAGGGGGAGATTCATGAACACTGAAGCTTTCTTT.

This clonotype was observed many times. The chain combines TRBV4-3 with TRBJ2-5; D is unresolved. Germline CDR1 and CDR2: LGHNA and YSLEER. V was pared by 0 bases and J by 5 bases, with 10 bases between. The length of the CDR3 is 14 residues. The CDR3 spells CASSQDSRTETQYF. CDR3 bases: TGCGCCAGCAGCCAAGATTCAAGGACGGAGACCCAGTACTTC.

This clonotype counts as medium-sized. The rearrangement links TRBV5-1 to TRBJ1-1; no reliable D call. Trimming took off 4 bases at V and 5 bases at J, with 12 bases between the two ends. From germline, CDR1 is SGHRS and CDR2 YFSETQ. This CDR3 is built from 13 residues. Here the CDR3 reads CASSLSSGTEAFF. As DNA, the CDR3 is TGCGCCAGCAGCCTTTCGTCGGGTACTGAAGCTTTCTTT.